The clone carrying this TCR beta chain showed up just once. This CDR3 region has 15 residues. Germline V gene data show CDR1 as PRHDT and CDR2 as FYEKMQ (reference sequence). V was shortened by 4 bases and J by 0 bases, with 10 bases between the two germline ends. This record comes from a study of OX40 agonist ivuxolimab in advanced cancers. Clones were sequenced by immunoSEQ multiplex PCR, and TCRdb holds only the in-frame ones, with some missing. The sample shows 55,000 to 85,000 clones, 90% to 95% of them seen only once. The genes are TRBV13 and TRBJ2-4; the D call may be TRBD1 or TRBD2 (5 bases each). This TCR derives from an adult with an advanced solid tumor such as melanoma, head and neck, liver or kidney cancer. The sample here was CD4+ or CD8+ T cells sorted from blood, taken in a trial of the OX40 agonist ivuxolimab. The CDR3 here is CASSSLGVAKNIQYF. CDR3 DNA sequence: TGTGCCAGCAGCTCACTGGGGGTAGCCAAAAACATTCAGTACTTC.